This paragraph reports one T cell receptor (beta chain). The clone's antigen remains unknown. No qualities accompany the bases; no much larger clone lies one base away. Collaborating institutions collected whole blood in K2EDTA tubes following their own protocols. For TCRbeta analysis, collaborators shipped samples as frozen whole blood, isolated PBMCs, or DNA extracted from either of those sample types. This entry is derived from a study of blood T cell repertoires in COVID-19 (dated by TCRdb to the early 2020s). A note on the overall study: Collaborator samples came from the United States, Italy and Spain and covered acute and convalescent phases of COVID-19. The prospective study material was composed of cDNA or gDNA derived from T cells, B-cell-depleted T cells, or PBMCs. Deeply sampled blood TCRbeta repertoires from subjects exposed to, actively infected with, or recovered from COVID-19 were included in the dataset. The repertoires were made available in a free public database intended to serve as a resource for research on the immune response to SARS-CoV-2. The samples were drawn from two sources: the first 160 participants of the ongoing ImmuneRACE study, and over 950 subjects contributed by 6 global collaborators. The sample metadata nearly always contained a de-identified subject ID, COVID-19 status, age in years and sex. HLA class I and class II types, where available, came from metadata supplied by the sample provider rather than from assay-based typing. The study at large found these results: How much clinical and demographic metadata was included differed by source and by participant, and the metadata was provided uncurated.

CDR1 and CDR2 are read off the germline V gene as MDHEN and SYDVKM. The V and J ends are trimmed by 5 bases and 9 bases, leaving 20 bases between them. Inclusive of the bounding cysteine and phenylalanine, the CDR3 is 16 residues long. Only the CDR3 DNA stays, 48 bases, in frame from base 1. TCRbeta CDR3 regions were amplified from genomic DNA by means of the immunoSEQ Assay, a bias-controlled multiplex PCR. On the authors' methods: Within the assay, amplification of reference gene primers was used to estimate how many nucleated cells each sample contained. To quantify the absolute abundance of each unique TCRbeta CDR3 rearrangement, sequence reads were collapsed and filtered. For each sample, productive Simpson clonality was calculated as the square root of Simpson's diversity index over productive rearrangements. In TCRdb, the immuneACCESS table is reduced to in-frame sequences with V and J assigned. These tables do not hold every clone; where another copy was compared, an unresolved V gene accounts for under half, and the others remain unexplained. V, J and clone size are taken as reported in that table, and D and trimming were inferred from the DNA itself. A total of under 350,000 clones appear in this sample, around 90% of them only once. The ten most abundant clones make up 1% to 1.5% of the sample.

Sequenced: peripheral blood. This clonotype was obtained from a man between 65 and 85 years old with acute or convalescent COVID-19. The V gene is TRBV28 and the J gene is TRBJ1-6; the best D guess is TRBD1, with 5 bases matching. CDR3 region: CASSPTGRPLGSPLHF. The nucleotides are TGTGCCAGCAGTCCCACAGGACGGCCGCTAGGTTCACCCCTCCACTTT.